The source of this T cell receptor (beta chain) is a study of shared clonotypes between healthy human individuals (dated by TCRdb to about 2020). Notes on the research overall: Two women and three men aged 18 to 49 years were included in the cohort. Per donor, three plates each were used for CD4 naive and CD4 memory, two for CD8 naive, and one for CD8 memory. Leukapheresis yielded between about 0.9 and 8.9 billion PBMCs per donor. Libraries were prepared and TCR repertoires were sequenced by different laboratories using diverse techniques, in order to increase sequencing depth and limit assay-specific biases. The study deeply sequenced blood TCR repertoires of 5 or 6 healthy adults to estimate repertoire size and the extent of clonotype sharing between individuals. General study outcomes and caveats: Pairwise subsampling led to the expectation that sequencing depth would affect the degree of clonotype sharing among donors. Clonotypes shared by all four sorted-subset donors showed higher generation probabilities than non-shared clonotypes. The genetic and exposure-history diversity represented was limited by the small number of donors. Only blood was sampled, and tissue TCR repertoires likely differ from those in blood. Incomplete sequencing was indicated by rarefaction of sorted-subset datasets, despite the large sequencing depth. Estimated clonotype richness was generally larger for naive than for memory subsets. Sharing across a few donors was observed for about 5% of naive CD4, 3.5% of naive CD8, around 2.5% of memory CD4, and roughly 0.4% of memory CD8 clonotypes.

The CDR3 sequence holds 15 residues, the cysteine and phenylalanine included. Only the CDR3 region is kept as DNA, spanning 45 bases read in frame from base 1. The germline V gene encodes CDR1 SEHNR and CDR2 FQNEAQ (reference sequence). V has 6 bases trimmed and J has 3 bases trimmed; junction bases matching no gene number 8. Turning to this clone: Its antigen specificity is not known. No much larger clone is present one base from it, and per-base qualities are unavailable.

CD8 naive samples were obtained by positive selection for CCR7 among CD45RO-negative cells, yielding a CD45RA+CCR7+ population from which TemRA cells were excluded. Donors were healthy HIV-negative adults with no recently reported acute infections or vaccinations. Every donor was a Caucasian adult living in Nashville, Tennessee, USA. Blood was collected by leukapheresis, and PBMCs were isolated by Ficoll-Histopaque density gradient centrifugation and then cryopreserved in liquid nitrogen vapor phase. Purity and quantity of every magnetically sorted T cell population were checked by analytical flow cytometry. From each sorted fraction, genomic DNA was isolated and quantified by UV absorbance on a Nanodrop 2000c. Using the deep immunoSEQ assay, TCR CDR3 regions were amplified from genomic DNA by multiplex PCR. Extracted genomic DNA from each cell subset was distributed evenly across all wells of several immunoSEQ 96-well plates, and each plate was treated as a replicate. For sorted subsets, each replicate PCR was loaded with around 220 ng genomic DNA, equivalent to some 31,000 T cell genomes. Purified libraries were quantified with a Qubit 3.0 fluorometer, sized on a Bioanalyzer 2100, and re-quantified with the KAPA Library Quantification kit. Every immunoSEQ 96-well plate was sequenced on a dedicated single-read 150-cycle Illumina NextSeq 550 flow cell. The study's processing was this. Because the immunoSEQ output held only junctional sequences and lacked quality scores, the filtering could not match the filtering applied to full-length reads. To assign V/J genes and CDR3, sequences were annotated against IMGT germline references using PyIR, a Python wrapper for IgBLAST v1.9. Reads with weak V/J assignments (E-value above 1e-6), missing CDR3, stop codons, out-of-frame junctions, or ambiguous translated residues were removed. V3J clonotypes were defined as sequences sharing the same inferred V gene, J gene, and CDR3 amino acid sequence. To compute the percentage overlap between repertoires, the number of shared unique clonotypes was divided by the size of the smaller repertoire. Repertoire richness was assessed with RTK rarefaction, the Chao1 estimator, and Recon v2.1 estimates of unobserved clonotypes. For all TCRbeta clonotypes obtained by the gDNA method from four donors, generation probabilities were computed with OLGA. TCRdb obtained this table from immuneACCESS and retained in-frame rearrangements with V and J assigned. These tables miss some clones; where compared with another copy, unresolved V genes account for less than half of the shortfall, and the remainder is unexplained. V and J calls plus clone size are reproduced from that table; the DNA served to infer D and trimming. Across this sample there are fewer than 1 million clones, with 90% to 98% seen only once. The ten largest clones represent less than 0.25% of the sample.

This clonotype originated in a man younger than 40 in good health. Recombination linked TRBV7-9 to TRBJ2-7, and TRBD2 aligns with 10 junction nucleotides. Sequences were obtained from naive CD8+ T cells sorted from blood. This specimen's cell subset or site label, interpreted: CD45RA+CCR7+. The nucleotide sequence reads as follows: TGTGCCAGCAGGTCTCCCCTAGCGGGAGACTACGAGCAGTACTTC. Its translation is CASRSPLAGDYEQYF.